The next 12 T cell receptor beta chains were all read from a single sample in a study of blood T cell repertoires in COVID-19. The table came from immunoSEQ multiplex PCR; TCRdb's copy has only in-frame clones and leaves some out. The sample records 150,000 to 200,000 clones, 82% being singletons. The sample consisted of peripheral blood. The receptors shown here come from a woman between 40 and 55 years old with COVID-19, enrolled during active disease.

The V call is TRBV7-6, the J call TRBJ2-3; D not resolved. V lost 4 bases and J 3 bases, leaving 17 bases between the germline ends. Germline V CDR1 and CDR2: SGHVS, FNYEAQ. The CDR3 runs to 16 residues. The CDR3 DNA sequence: TGTGCCAGCAGCTCCCGTGCTAGTTCGACTACAGATACGCAGTATTTT. It codes for CASSSRASSTTDTQYF.

The chain is built from TRBV19 and TRBJ1-4, with TRBD1 as a possible D gene (6 bases). The CDR3 has 15 amino acids. Per germline, CDR1 LNHDA and CDR2 SQIVND (reference sequence). With 3 bases removed from V and 7 bases from J, the gap between germline ends came to 15 bases. CDR3 loop: CASSIGTTRSEKLFF. CDR3 DNA sequence: TGTGCCAGTAGTATTGGGACAACTAGGTCTGAAAAACTGTTTTTT.

This clone showed up many times. The chain couples TRBV2 to TRBJ2-6; D possibly corresponds to TRBD2 (6 bases). Trimming removed 7 bases at V and 1 base at J, with 11 bases between. The CDR3 has 15 amino acids. Germline assignment: CDR1 SNHLY and CDR2 FYNNEI. CDR3 sequence reads: CASTKRESGANVLTF. The CDR3 DNA sequence: TGTGCCAGCACTAAACGGGAGTCTGGGGCCAACGTCCTGACTTTC.

This clone was seen more than once but under ten times. The sample carries other DNA sequences with the same CDR3. The chain carries TRBV12-3 or TRBV12-4 and TRBJ2-7; D is undetermined. Trimming pared 4 bases from V and 3 bases from J, leaving 4 bases between. The CDR3 extends over 11 amino acids. CDR3 protein: CASSSGYEQYF. The CDR3 nucleotides are TGTGCCAGCAGTTCAGGCTACGAGCAGTACTTC.

V is TRBV18 and J is TRBJ2-1; tentative D call: TRBD1 (7 bases). Trimming removed 6 bases at V and 3 bases at J, with 12 bases between. The CDR3 runs to 14 residues. The germline CDR1 and CDR2 sequences are KGHSH and LQKENI. The CDR3 sequence: CASSGRGDYNEQFF. In nucleotides, the CDR3 is TGTGCCAGCTCTGGCAGGGGGGACTACAATGAGCAGTTCTTC.

The chain employs TRBV4-2 and TRBJ2-3, with D possibly TRBD2 on 7 matching bases. Trimming pared 0 bases from V and 4 bases from J, leaving 14 bases between. This CDR3 region has 16 residues. Germline V CDR1 and CDR2: LGHNA, YNFKEQ. CDR3 sequence: CASSQDTGGSSDTQYF. The CDR3 DNA is TGTGCCAGCAGCCAAGATACGGGGGGCAGCTCAGATACGCAGTATTTT.

The chain recombines TRBV7-3 with TRBJ1-1; D is uncertain. The length of the CDR3 is 13 residues. Trimming cost V 1 base and J 5 bases, with 8 bases left between them. Germline V gene lookup returns CDR1 SGHTA and CDR2 FQGTGA. CDR3 nucleotide sequence: TGTGCCAGCAGCTTAAGCGGTGGGACTGAAGCTTTCTTT. As protein: CASSLSGGTEAFF.

This chain links TRBV18 with TRBJ1-5; 8 positions agree with TRBD1. The length of the CDR3 is 13 residues. Losses at the gene ends were 9 bases for V and 6 bases for J; bases not matched to a gene: 7. Germline V CDR1 and CDR2: KGHSH, LQKENI. The CDR3 is CASSDRGGQPQHF. The CDR3 DNA follows: TGTGCCAGTTCTGACAGGGGAGGTCAGCCCCAGCATTTT.

J is TRBJ1-5 and V is TRBV29-1, with D hard to call. Germline V gene sequence: CDR1 SQVTM, CDR2 ANQGSEA. The CDR3 totals 14 residues. The V and J ends lost 4 bases and 3 bases respectively, with 13 bases between them. This CDR3 is CSVVFDTYNQPQHF. In DNA, the CDR3 is TGCAGCGTTGTTTTTGACACCTACAATCAGCCCCAGCATTTT.

CDR3 amino acids: CASSIRVPGQPPNTEAFF. The CDR3 DNA reads as TGTGCCAGTAGTATAAGGGTCCCAGGACAACCACCTAACACTGAAGCTTTCTTT. J is TRBJ1-1 and V is TRBV19, with D perhaps TRBD1 (5 bases). The CDR3 runs 18 residues. Trimming shortened V by 2 bases and J by 2 bases, and 21 bases separated the two germline ends. Germline CDR1 reads LNHDA; CDR2 reads SQIVND (reference sequence).

The gene calls are TRBV28 and TRBJ2-1, with 8 bases fitting TRBD1. CDR1 MDHEN and CDR2 SYDVKM come from the germline V gene. J was trimmed by 15 bases and V by 6 bases; bases with no gene match: 10. This CDR3 contains 12 residues. The CDR3 bases are TGTGCCAGCAGCCCAGTCCCGGGACAGGTGTTCTTC. Translation: CASSPVPGQVFF.

The rearrangement uses TRBV24-1 and TRBJ2-5, with 7 positions matching TRBD1. J gave up 2 bases and V 3 bases, and 5 bases lay outside the gene matches. Germline V gene lookup returns CDR1 KGHDR and CDR2 SFDVKD. The CDR3 contains 15 residues. CDR3 sequence: CATSDPGTAQETQYF. The CDR3 DNA is TGTGCCACCAGTGATCCCGGGACAGCTCAAGAGACCCAGTACTTC.